This is a list of T cell receptor beta chains from one sample in a study of T cell responses to AZD1222 COVID-19 vaccine. Only in-frame clones appear in the TCRdb table, and some are missing; sequencing was by immunoSEQ multiplex PCR. Of 100,000 to 150,000 clones listed, about 89% are singletons. This sample comprised peripheral blood, obtained on day 0 of AZD1222 vaccination. The receptor set was obtained from an adult in good health. Both conserved end residues are trimmed from each CDR3. Each record gives: V gene, J gene, CDR3 protein.

TRBV5-1	TRBJ2-1	ASSLTAGGYNEQF
TRBV6-5	TRBJ1-2	ASSKVPYGYT
TRBV19	TRBJ1-5	ASSIRDRLNGQPQH
TRBV12-3/TRBV12-4	TRBJ1-2	ASGDMINYGYT
TRBV18	TRBJ2-7	ASSPGGSYEQY
TRBV28	TRBJ1-1	ASRQGPEAF
TRBV7-2	TRBJ1-6	ASSLDSSLWSNSPLH
TRBV5-1	TRBJ2-1	ASSPSTSGQGEQF
TRBV19	TRBJ2-3	ATTWTGKADTQY
TRBV4-2	TRBJ2-7	ASSHTSYEQY
TRBV7-8	TRBJ1-3	ASSNRRFSGNTIY
TRBV13	TRBJ2-2	ASSLTGGTGELF
TRBV10-3	TRBJ2-7	AISVRTGSAY
TRBV5-1	TRBJ1-4	ASSEGQGAGYEKLF
TRBV30	TRBJ1-6	AWSVSGTGSPLH
TRBV20-1	TRBJ1-1	SAPRGTEAF
TRBV30	TRBJ1-1	AWSVLRLENTEAF
TRBV7-2	TRBJ1-1	ASSLGAMMNTEAF
TRBV27	TRBJ1-2	ASSPTGTGGLSYGYT